The clone carrying this T cell receptor (beta chain) was seen at least ten times. Its antigen is still unknown. The study's library attached unique molecular identifiers to single cDNA molecules. Original methodology: TCR counts had a median of about 92,000 per sample and spanned roughly 23,224 to 690,600. MiXCR, applied by TCRdb to the RACE reads, yields one record per CDR3 protein. Here the V and J calls rest on TCRdb's processing, not on the authors' analysis. The profile shows approximately 45,000 distinct CDR3 sequences, roughly 4% of them singletons. The length of the CDR3 is 16 residues. These data come from a study of human T cells and chemical hapten exposure. Turning to the study itself: Variation in per-sample TCR yields came mainly from small pooled library volume differences.

General study results and limits: After DPC sensitization, TCRs above 1 in 1000 frequency showed no change.

The time point is: healthy volunteer bleed at 2 weeks. Total RNA was isolated from unfractionated whole blood. The chain is built from TRBV21-1 and TRBJ1-5. TRBV21-1 is a listed pseudogene. The receptor's source is a female donor in good health. Some clones in this sample may be carry-over from other donors' samples. Sequencing was done on a sample of whole blood. The CDR3 region is CARREGTLLMEQPQHF. For the CDR3, the DNA is TGTGCCAGGAGAGAGGGTACCCTTCTTATGGAGCAGCCCCAGCATTTT.